This T cell receptor (beta chain) was observed in a study of a mutant IDH1 vaccine in newly diagnosed glioma. The CDR3 sequence is 13 residues long. The V end was cut by 1 base, the J end by 6 bases, with 9 bases between. Germline CDR1 reads GTSNPN; CDR2 reads SVGIG (reference sequence). The time point here: baseline, week 1 (first vaccination visit). Treatment denoted: pre-vaccination baseline after standard-of-care therapy. Each astrocytoma in the donors was new, WHO grade 3 or 4, IDH1-mutant and ATRX-lost. Sequenced by immunoSEQ multiplex PCR; TCRdb stores in-frame clones only, minus some. The table includes approximately 70,000 clones, 60% to 85% detected once.

The chain carries TRBV30 and TRBJ2-2; D gene unclear. The sequence was collected from a man between 50 and 59 years old with glioma. This sample comprised PBMCs, obtained from a glioma patient treated with radiotherapy, temozolomide or both. This CDR3 is CAWSASNPGELFF. For the CDR3, the DNA is TGTGCCTGGAGTGCCTCCAACCCCGGGGAGCTGTTTTTT.